Each of the 13 T cell receptor beta chains below was sequenced from the same sample in a study of T cells in Graves' hyperthyroidism and ophthalmopathy. TCR beta CDR3 sequences were amplified from RNA transcripts. HTBI primers were the set used in a first-round RT-PCR of the TCR CDR3. TCRdb re-called the multiplex PCR reads through MiXCR, storing one row per CDR3 protein. The data show roughly 720,000 distinct CDR3 sequences, 17% seen once. Input material: blood. All receptors come from a man aged 50 to 59 with Graves' hyperthyroidism.

This clonotype was observed many times. The chain carries TRBV11-3 and TRBJ2-1, with 10 bases that match TRBD2. The V and J ends lost 5 bases and 10 bases, in that order; junction bases with no gene match: 11. The CDR3 is 15 residues long. CDR1 is SGHNT, CDR2 YENEEA, per germline. The CDR3 loop is CASSHRLAGGYEQFF. The CDR3 DNA reads TGTGCCAGCAGCCATCGACTAGCGGGTGGGTACGAGCAGTTCTTC.

The CDR3 region has the DNA TGCAGCGTTGAAGGAAGGAATGAGCAGTTCTTC. Translated: CSVEGRNEQFF. V is TRBV29-1 and J is TRBJ2-1; no clear D gene. Per germline, CDR1 SQVTM and CDR2 ANQGSEA. The V and J ends lost 1 base and 7 bases respectively, with 5 bases between them. This CDR3 spans 11 amino acids.

This clonotype was seen at least ten times. J is TRBJ2-7 and V is TRBV6-1; a weak D match, TRBD2 (5 bases). CDR3 length: 15 residues. V was clipped by 6 bases and J by 3 bases, with 18 bases between them. CDR1 and CDR2 from the germline V gene are MNHNS and SASEGT. The CDR3 coding sequence is TGTGCCAGCAGGGATTCCGGACTCAACTTCTACGAGCAGTACTTC. It is translated as CASRDSGLNFYEQYF.

This clonotype appeared many times. The chain employs TRBV12-3 or TRBV12-4 and TRBJ1-5; D is undetermined. V lost 4 bases and J 6 bases, leaving 10 bases between the germline ends. CDR3 length equals 13 residues. CDR3: CASSSQDLQPQHF. In nucleotides, the CDR3 is TGTGCCAGCAGTTCCCAAGACCTTCAGCCCCAGCATTTT.

The V gene is TRBV6-1, the J gene TRBJ1-1; the D is unclear. The CDR3 loop spans 12 amino acids. Germline V gene data show CDR1 as MNHNS and CDR2 as SASEGT. V gave up 8 bases and J gave up 4 bases, with 11 bases separating them. The DNA of the CDR3 is TGTGCCAGCGGGATGATGGGCACTGAAGCTTTCTTT. Residues: CASGMMGTEAFF.

This clonotype was picked up many times. The chain couples TRBV7-9 to TRBJ1-2, with D tentatively TRBD1 (5 bases). V was trimmed by 4 bases and J by 4 bases, leaving 10 bases between them. This CDR3 contains 13 residues. CDR1 is SEHNR, CDR2 FQNEAQ, per germline (reference sequence). The CDR3 protein is CASSSRGAYGYTF. CDR3 sequence (DNA): TGTGCCAGCAGCTCTCGGGGCGCCTATGGCTACACCTTC.

The chain links TRBV3-1 to TRBJ1-1; D not resolved. Germline CDR1 reads LGHDT; CDR2 reads YNNKEL (reference sequence). The CDR3 loop spans 12 amino acids. The V and J ends lost 3 bases and 4 bases respectively, with 6 bases between them. The CDR3 DNA sequence: TGTGCCAGCAGCCAGTGGACCACTGAAGCTTTCTTT. Protein: CASSQWTTEAFF.

At least ten counts were recorded for this clonotype. The V and J genes are TRBV28 and TRBJ1-1; unclear D gene. The CDR3 length is 14 residues. V was clipped by 8 bases and J by 1 base, with 14 bases between them. Germline loops: CDR1 MDHEN, CDR2 SYDVKM. The CDR3 nucleotides read TGTGCCAGCCGACTGGGAGGACCGAACACTGAAGCTTTCTTT. This sequence encodes CASRLGGPNTEAFF.

This chain connects TRBV12-3 or TRBV12-4 to TRBJ2-2; 12 positions agree with TRBD2. Germline trimming cut 4 bases from V and 5 bases from J; bases unmatched to any gene: 17. CDR3 size: 20 residues. DNA of the CDR3: TGTGCCAGCAGTTCCCTAGGATCTAGCGGGAGGGCCTTGCGGACCGGGGAGCTGTTTTTT. Residues: CASSSLGSSGRALRTGELFF.

This clonotype occurred many times. The J gene is TRBJ2-3, the V gene TRBV12-3 or TRBV12-4; 8 bases align to TRBD2. This CDR3 region has 16 residues. V trimming: 4 bases; J trimming: 6 bases; junction bases outside the gene matches: 12. The CDR3 region is CASSWVQAGAGDTQYF. Here the CDR3 DNA reads TGTGCCAGCAGTTGGGTCCAAGCGGGAGCCGGTGATACGCAGTATTTT.

This chain connects TRBV11-3 to TRBJ2-2; D call uncertain. This CDR3 contains 15 residues. Germline-derived CDR1 and CDR2 are SGHNT and YENEEA. Trimming left V 0 bases short and J 1 base short, with 6 bases between. This chain's CDR3 is CASSLDSLNTGELFF. The CDR3 DNA follows: TGTGCCAGCAGCTTAGATTCTCTGAACACCGGGGAGCTGTTTTTT.

This clonotype was counted ten times or more. V usage is TRBV28 and J usage is TRBJ2-7, with 7 positions matching TRBD1. The CDR3 contains 11 residues. The germline CDR1 and CDR2 sequences are MDHEN and SYDVKM. Losses at the gene ends were 2 bases for V and 13 bases for J; bases not matched to a gene: 5. The CDR3 sequence is CASSLLRDSYF. The DNA of the CDR3 is TGTGCCAGCAGTTTACTCCGGGACAGTTACTTC.

This clonotype was observed a few times. V gene TRBV6-1 combines with J gene TRBJ1-2; D gene uncertain. V dropped 6 bases and J dropped 1 base, with 9 bases sitting between them. The CDR3 length is 13 residues. Germline assignment: CDR1 MNHNS and CDR2 SASEGT. The CDR3 is CASRLGLNYGYTF. Written as DNA, the CDR3 is TGTGCCAGCAGGCTAGGGCTTAACTATGGCTACACCTTC.